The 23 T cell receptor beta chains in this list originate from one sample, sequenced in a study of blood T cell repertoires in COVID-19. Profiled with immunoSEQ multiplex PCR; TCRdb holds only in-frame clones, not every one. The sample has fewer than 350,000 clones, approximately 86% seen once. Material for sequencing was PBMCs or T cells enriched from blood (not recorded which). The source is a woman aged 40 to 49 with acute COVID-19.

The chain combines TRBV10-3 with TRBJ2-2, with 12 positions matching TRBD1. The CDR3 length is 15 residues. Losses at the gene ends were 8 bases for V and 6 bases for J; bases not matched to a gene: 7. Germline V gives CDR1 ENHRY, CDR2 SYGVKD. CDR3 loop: CAILKGTGGPGELFF. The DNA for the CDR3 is TGTGCCATCCTAAAGGGGACAGGGGGCCCCGGGGAGCTGTTTTTT.

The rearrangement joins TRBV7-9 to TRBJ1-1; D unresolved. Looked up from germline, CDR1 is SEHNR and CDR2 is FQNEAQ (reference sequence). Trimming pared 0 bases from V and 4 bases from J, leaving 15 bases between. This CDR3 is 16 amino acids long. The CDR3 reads CASSLALAGQFTEAFF. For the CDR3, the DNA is TGTGCCAGCAGCTTAGCCCTGGCAGGCCAGTTCACTGAAGCTTTCTTT.

CDR3 nucleotides: TGTGCCACCCAAGGGGAGGGATATAGTCAGCCCCAGCATTTT. This encodes CATQGEGYSQPQHF. This rearrangement joins TRBV19 to TRBJ1-5; possibly TRBD1 for D (5 bases). Germline V gene lookup returns CDR1 LNHDA and CDR2 SQIVND (reference sequence). With 10 bases removed from V and 6 bases from J, the gap between germline ends came to 19 bases. The CDR3 runs 14 residues.

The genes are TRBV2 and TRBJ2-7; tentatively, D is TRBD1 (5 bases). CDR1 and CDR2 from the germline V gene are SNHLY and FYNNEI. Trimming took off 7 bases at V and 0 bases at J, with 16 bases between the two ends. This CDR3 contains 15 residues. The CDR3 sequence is CASKGDGGSSYEQYF. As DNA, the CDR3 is TGTGCCAGCAAAGGGGATGGCGGAAGCTCCTACGAGCAGTACTTC.

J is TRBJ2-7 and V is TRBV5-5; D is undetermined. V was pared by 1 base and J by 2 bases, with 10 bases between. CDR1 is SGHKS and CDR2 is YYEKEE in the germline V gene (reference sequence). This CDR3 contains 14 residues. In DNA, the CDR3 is TGTGCCAGCAGCTTGTCGCCAGGAACCTACGAGCAGTACTTC. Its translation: CASSLSPGTYEQYF.

The CDR3: CASSGGVSSNGYTF. DNA of the CDR3: TGTGCCAGCAGTGGGGGCGTCAGCTCGAATGGCTACACCTTC. The V gene is TRBV28, the J gene TRBJ1-2; D possibly corresponds to TRBD1 (6 bases). Germline loops: CDR1 MDHEN, CDR2 SYDVKM. The CDR3 contains 14 residues. Trimming removed 5 bases from V and 6 bases from J, with 16 bases in between.

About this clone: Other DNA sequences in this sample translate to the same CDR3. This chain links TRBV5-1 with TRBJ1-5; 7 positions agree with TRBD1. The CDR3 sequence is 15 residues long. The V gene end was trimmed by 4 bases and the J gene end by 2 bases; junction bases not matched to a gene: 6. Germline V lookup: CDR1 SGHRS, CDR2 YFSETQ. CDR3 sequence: CASSPRTGGNQPQHF. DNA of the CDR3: TGCGCCAGCAGCCCAAGGACAGGAGGCAATCAGCCCCAGCATTTT. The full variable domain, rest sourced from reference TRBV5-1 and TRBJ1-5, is KAGVTQTPRYLIKTRGQQVTLSCSPISGHRSVSWYQQTPGQGLQFLFEYFSETQRNKGNFPGRFSGRQFSNSRSEMNVSTLELGDSALYLCASSPRTGGNQPQHFGDGTRLSIL.

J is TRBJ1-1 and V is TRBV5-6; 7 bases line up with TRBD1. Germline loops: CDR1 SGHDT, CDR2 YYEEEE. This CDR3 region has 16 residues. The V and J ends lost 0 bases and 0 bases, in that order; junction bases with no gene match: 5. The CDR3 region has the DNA TGTGCCAGCAGCTTGGGTAGGGGGCGGATGAACACTGAAGCTTTCTTT. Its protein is CASSLGRGRMNTEAFF. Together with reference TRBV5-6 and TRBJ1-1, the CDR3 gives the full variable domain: DAGVTQSPTHLIKTRGQQVTLRCSPKSGHDTVSWYQQALGQGPQFIFQYYEEEERQRGNFPDRFSGHQFPNYSSELNVNALLLGDSALYLCASSLGRGRMNTEAFFGQGTRLTVV.

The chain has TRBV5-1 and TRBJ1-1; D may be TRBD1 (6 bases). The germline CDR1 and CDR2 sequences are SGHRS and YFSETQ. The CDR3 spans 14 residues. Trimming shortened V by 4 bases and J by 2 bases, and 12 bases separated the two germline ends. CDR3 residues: CASSLQDSNTEAFF. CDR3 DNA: TGCGCCAGCAGCCTTCAGGACAGTAACACTGAAGCTTTCTTT.

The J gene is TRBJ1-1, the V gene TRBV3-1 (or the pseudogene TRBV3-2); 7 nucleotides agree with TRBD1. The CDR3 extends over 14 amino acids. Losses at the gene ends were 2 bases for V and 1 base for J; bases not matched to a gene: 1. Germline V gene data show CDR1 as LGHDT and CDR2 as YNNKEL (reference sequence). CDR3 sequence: CASSQNRGNTEAFF. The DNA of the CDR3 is TGTGCCAGCAGCCAAAACAGGGGGAACACTGAAGCTTTCTTT.

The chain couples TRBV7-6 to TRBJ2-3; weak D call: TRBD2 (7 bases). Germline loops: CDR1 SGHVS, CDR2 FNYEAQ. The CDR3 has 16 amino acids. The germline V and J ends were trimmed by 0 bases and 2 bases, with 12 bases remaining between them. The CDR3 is CASSLAAGAVTDTQYF. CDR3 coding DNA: TGTGCCAGCAGCTTAGCGGCGGGGGCCGTCACAGATACGCAGTATTTT.

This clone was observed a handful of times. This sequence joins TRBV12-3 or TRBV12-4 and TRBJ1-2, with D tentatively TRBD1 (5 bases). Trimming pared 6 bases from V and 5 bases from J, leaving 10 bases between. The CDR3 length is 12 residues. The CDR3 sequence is CASSTEGYGYTF. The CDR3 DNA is TGTGCCAGCAGCACGGAGGGGTATGGCTACACCTTC.

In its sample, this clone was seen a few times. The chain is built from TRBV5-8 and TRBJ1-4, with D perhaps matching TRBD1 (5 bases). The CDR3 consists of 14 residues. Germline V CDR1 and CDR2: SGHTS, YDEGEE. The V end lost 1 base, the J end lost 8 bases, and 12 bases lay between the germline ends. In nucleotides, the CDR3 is TGTGCCAGCAGCTTGCGCGACAGCTTAGAAAAACTGTTTTTT. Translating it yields CASSLRDSLEKLFF.

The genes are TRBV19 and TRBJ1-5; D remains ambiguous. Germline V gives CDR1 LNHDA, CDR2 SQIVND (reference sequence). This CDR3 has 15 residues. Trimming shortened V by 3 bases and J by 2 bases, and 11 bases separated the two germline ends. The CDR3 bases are TGTGCCAGTAGTATCTCGGTCCTGGGCAATCAGCCCCAGCATTTT. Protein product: CASSISVLGNQPQHF.

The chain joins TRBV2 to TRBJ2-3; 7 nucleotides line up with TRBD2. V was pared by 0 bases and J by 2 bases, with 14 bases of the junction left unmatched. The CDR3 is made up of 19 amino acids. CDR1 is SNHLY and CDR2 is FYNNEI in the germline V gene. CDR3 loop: CASSEAVRWAGVITDTQYF. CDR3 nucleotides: TGTGCCAGCAGTGAAGCGGTTCGTTGGGCGGGGGTGATCACAGATACGCAGTATTTT. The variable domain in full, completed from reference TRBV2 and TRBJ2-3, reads EPEVTQTPSHQVTQMGQEVILRCVPISNHLYFYWYRQILGQKVEFLVSFYNNEISEKSEIFDDQFSVERPDGSNFTLKIRSTKLEDSAMYFCASSEAVRWAGVITDTQYFGPGTRLTVL.

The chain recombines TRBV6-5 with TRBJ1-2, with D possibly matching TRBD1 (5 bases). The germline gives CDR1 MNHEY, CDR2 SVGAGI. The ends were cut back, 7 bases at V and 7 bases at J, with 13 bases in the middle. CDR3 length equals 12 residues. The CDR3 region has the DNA TGTGCCAGCAAACCAGGGTGGGGTGGCTACACCTTC. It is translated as CASKPGWGGYTF.

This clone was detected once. The CDR3 loop is CASSIRGPNEKLFF. The CDR3 DNA sequence: TGTGCCAGTAGTATCAGGGGACCTAATGAAAAACTGTTTTTT. The rearrangement joins TRBV19 to TRBJ1-4, with D maybe TRBD1 (6 bases). Germline V CDR1 and CDR2: LNHDA, SQIVND (reference sequence). V lost 3 bases and J lost 3, with 8 bases in between. The CDR3 is made up of 14 amino acids.

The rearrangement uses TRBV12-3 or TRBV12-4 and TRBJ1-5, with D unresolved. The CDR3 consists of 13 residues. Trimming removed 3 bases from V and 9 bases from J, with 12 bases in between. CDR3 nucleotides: TGTGCCAGCAGTTTCGCGTCGTACGGGCCCCAGCATTTT. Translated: CASSFASYGPQHF.

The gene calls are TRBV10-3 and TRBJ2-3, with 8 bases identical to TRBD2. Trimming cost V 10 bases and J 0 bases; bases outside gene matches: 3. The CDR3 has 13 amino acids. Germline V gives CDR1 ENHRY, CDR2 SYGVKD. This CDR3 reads CASSGESTDTQYF. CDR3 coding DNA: TGTGCCAGTAGCGGGGAGAGCACAGATACGCAGTATTTT.

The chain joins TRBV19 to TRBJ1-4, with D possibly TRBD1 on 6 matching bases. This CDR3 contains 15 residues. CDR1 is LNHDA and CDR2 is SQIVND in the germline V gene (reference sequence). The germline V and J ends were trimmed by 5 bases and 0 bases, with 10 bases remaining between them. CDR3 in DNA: TGTGCCAGTAGTCAAGGGGGAACAACTAATGAAAAACTGTTTTTT. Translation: CASSQGGTTNEKLFF. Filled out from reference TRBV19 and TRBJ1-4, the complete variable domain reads DGGITQSPKYLFRKEGQNVTLSCEQNLNHDAMYWYRQDPGQGLRLIYYSQIVNDFQKGDIAEGYSVSREKKESFPLTVTSAQKNPTAFYLCASSQGGTTNEKLFFGSGTQLSVL.

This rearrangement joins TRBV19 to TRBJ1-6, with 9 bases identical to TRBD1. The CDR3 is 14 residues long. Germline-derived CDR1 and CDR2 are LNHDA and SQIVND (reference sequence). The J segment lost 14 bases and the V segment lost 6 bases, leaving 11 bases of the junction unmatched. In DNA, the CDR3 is TGTGCCAGTAGCTCCGGACAGGGGTTTGTAGCCCTCCACTTT. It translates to CASSSGQGFVALHF.

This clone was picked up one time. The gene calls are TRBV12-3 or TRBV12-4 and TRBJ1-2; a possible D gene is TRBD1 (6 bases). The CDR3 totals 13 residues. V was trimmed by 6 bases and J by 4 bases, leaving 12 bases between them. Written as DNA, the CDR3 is TGTGCCAGCAGCAGTGCGGGGGCCTATGGCTACACCTTC. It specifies CASSSAGAYGYTF.

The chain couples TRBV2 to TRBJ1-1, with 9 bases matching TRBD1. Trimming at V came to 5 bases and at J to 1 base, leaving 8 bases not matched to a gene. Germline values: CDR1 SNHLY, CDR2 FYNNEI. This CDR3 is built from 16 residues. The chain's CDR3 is CASSPGQGRANTEAFF. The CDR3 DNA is TGTGCCAGCAGTCCGGGACAGGGTAGGGCGAACACTGAAGCTTTCTTT.